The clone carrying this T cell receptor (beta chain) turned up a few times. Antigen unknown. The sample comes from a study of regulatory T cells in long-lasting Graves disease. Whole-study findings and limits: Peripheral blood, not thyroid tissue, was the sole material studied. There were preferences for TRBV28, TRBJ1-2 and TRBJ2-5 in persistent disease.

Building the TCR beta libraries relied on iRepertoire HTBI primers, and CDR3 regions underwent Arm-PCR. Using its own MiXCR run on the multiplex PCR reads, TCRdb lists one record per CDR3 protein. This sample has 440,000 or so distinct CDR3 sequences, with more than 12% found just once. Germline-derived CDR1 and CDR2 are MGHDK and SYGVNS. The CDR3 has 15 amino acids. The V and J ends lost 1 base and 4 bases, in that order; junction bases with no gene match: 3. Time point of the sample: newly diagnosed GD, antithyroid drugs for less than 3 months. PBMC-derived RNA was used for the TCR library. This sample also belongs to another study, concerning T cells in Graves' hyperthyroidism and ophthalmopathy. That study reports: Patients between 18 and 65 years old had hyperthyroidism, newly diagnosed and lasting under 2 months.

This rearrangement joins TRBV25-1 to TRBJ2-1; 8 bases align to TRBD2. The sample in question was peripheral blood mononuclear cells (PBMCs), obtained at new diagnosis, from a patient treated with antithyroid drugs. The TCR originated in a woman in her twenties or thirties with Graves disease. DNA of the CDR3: TGTGCCAGCAGTGAATGGAAGCGGGAGTACAATGAGCAGTTCTTC. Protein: CASSEWKREYNEQFF.